The 31 T cell receptor beta chains below were found in one sample sequenced in a study of response to subunit inactivated influenza vaccine. TCRdb re-analysed the RT-PCR reads in MiXCR, keeping a single row per CDR3 protein. The sample has 250,000 to 350,000 distinct CDR3 sequences, 20% to 25% seen once. The material was PBMCs from blood, obtained approximately 22 months after vaccination. The source of these receptors is a man between 50 and 69 years old who received an inactivated influenza vaccine.

This clonotype was counted a few times. J is TRBJ1-2 and V is TRBV6-2 or TRBV6-3, with D perhaps matching TRBD1 (5 bases). The germline CDR1 and CDR2 sequences are MNHEY and SVGEGT. V gave up 6 bases and J gave up 4 bases, with 9 bases separating them. This CDR3 has 12 amino acids. The CDR3 DNA reads as TGTGCCAGCAGCCGGGGGTCCTATGGCTACACCTTC. This codes for CASSRGSYGYTF.

This clonotype was seen more than once but under ten times. The rearrangement uses TRBV18 and TRBJ1-5, with D unclear. This CDR3 is 16 amino acids long. CDR1 is KGHSH and CDR2 is LQKENI in the germline V gene. V lost 6 bases and J lost 3, with 18 bases in between. The chain's CDR3 is CASSLQAVAVNQPQHF. The CDR3 DNA sequence: TGTGCCAGCTCGCTCCAAGCGGTGGCAGTCAATCAGCCCCAGCATTTT.

The chain joins TRBV6-2 or TRBV6-3 to TRBJ1-1; unclear D gene. Germline CDR1 is MNHEY and CDR2 is SVGEGT. CDR3 length equals 14 residues. Trimming pared 4 bases from V and 0 bases from J, leaving 9 bases between. The CDR3 is CASSSRHLNTEAFF. In nucleotides, the CDR3 is TGTGCCAGCAGTTCCCGACACTTGAACACTGAAGCTTTCTTT.

This clonotype appeared a few times. The chain joins TRBV11-2 to TRBJ1-2; D is unclear. CDR3 length equals 13 residues. Trimming cost V 6 bases and J 3 bases, with 11 bases left between them. Germline CDR1 is SGHAT and CDR2 is FQNNGV. The CDR3 DNA follows: TGTGCCAGCAGTTTTGACGGCTACTATGGCTACACCTTC. Its protein is CASSFDGYYGYTF.

This clonotype was seen ten or more times. V and J are TRBV6-2 or TRBV6-3 and TRBJ1-3; D not resolved. The CDR3 consists of 17 residues. The germline CDR1 and CDR2 sequences are MNHEY and SVGEGT. V lost 0 bases and J 0 bases, leaving 12 bases between the germline ends. CDR3 nucleotides: TGTGCCAGCAGTTACTCGATTTACCCCGGCTCTGGAAACACCATATATTTT. Residues: CASSYSIYPGSGNTIYF.

This clonotype was detected a few times. The J gene is TRBJ2-5, the V gene TRBV12-3 or TRBV12-4; D not certain. V dropped 7 bases and J dropped 5 bases, with 17 bases sitting between them. The CDR3 is made up of 14 amino acids. Here the CDR3 DNA reads TGTGCCAGCACAGTGGCAGGATATCGGGAGACCCAGTACTTC. Translating gives CASTVAGYRETQYF.

The chain combines TRBV28 with TRBJ1-1; TRBD1 matches 9 bases. V was clipped by 6 bases and J by 6 bases; unmatched bases: 5. Germline lookup yields CDR1 MDHEN and CDR2 SYDVKM. The CDR3 loop spans 13 amino acids. The CDR3 DNA reads as TGTGCCAGCAGGGGGACAGGGTGGGCTGAAGCTTTCTTT. Its translation is CASRGTGWAEAFF. Based on the CDR3 plus reference TRBV28 and TRBJ1-1, the full variable domain is DVKVTQSSRYLVKRTGEKVFLECVQDMDHENMFWYRQDPGLGLRLIYFSYDVKMKEKGDIPEGYSVSREKKERFSLILESASTNQTSMYLCASRGTGWAEAFFGQGTRLTVV.

The J gene is TRBJ2-2, the V gene TRBV29-1, with D perhaps matching TRBD1 (5 bases). Germline CDR1 and CDR2: SQVTM and ANQGSEA. This CDR3 has 15 residues. V lost 6 bases and J 1 base, leaving 15 bases between the germline ends. The CDR3 loop is CSVRNRSRNTGELFF. Here the CDR3 DNA reads TGCAGCGTCCGTAACAGGAGCAGGAACACCGGGGAGCTGTTTTTT.

The genes are TRBV20-1 and TRBJ1-2, with D perhaps TRBD1 (6 bases). The CDR3 has 13 residues. Germline CDR1 DFQATT, CDR2 SNEGSKA (reference sequence). V lost 1 base, J lost 4 bases, and 10 bases lay in between. CDR3 region: CSARAVGAYGYTF. As DNA, the CDR3 is TGCAGTGCTAGAGCCGTGGGGGCCTATGGCTACACCTTC.

A few counts support this clonotype. The rearrangement uses TRBV29-1 and TRBJ2-1; 12 nucleotides match TRBD2. V lost 3 bases to trimming and J lost 1 base; unmatched junction nucleotides: 7. Germline assignment: CDR1 SQVTM and CDR2 ANQGSEA. The CDR3 loop spans 17 amino acids. CDR3 residues: CSVEPRLAGGSYNEQFF. The CDR3, as DNA: TGCAGCGTTGAGCCCCGGCTAGCGGGAGGGTCCTACAATGAGCAGTTCTTC.

The rearrangement joins TRBV20-1 to TRBJ1-1; tentatively, D is TRBD1 (5 bases). Trimming took 1 base from V and 4 from J, leaving 19 bases between them. CDR3 length: 16 residues. From germline, CDR1 is DFQATT and CDR2 SNEGSKA (reference sequence). The CDR3 region is CSARGDPGGRGTEAFF. DNA of the CDR3: TGCAGTGCTAGAGGGGACCCGGGAGGGAGGGGCACTGAAGCTTTCTTT.

On this clonotype: Compared with germline, one end of the junction differs, possibly owing to a read error. The J gene is TRBJ1-6, the V gene TRBV28, with no clear D. CDR1 MDHEN and CDR2 SYDVKM come from the germline V gene. The CDR3 extends over 12 amino acids. The CDR3 loop reads CASSSDRVGIYF. The CDR3 nucleotides read TGTGCCAGCAGTTCTGATCGTGTCGGAATTTACTTT.

This clonotype occurred a few times. One end of the junction is discordant with germline, which a read error may explain. The chain recombines TRBV7-7 with TRBJ1-2, with TRBD1 matching over 7 bases. This CDR3 is 12 amino acids long. The germline V gene has CDR1 SSHAT and CDR2 FNYEAQ (reference sequence). For the CDR3, the DNA is TGTGCTAGCAGGACCGACAGGGTTAGCTACACCTTC. Translation gives CASRTDRVSYTF.

This rearrangement joins TRBV4-1 to TRBJ2-3; 8 bases line up with TRBD2. Germline-derived CDR1 and CDR2 are MGHRA and YSYEKL. CDR3 length: 17 residues. The ends lost 1 base at V and 5 bases at J; junction bases unmatched: 11. The CDR3 region has the DNA TGCGCCAGCAGCCAAGCGGTAACGGGGGGGCCATTAGATACGCAGTATTTT. Its protein product is CASSQAVTGGPLDTQYF.

V usage is TRBV5-1 and J usage is TRBJ2-5; D gene uncertain. CDR3 length equals 13 residues. Germline V gene lookup returns CDR1 SGHRS and CDR2 YFSETQ. The V end lost 0 bases, the J end lost 2 bases, and 5 bases lay between the germline ends. The CDR3 loop is CASSLAIQETQYF. CDR3 nucleotide sequence: TGCGCCAGCAGCTTGGCCATACAAGAGACCCAGTACTTC.

The V and J genes are TRBV10-3 and TRBJ1-1; D unresolved. The CDR3 totals 12 residues. Germline V lookup: CDR1 ENHRY, CDR2 SYGVKD. V lost 6 bases and J 4 bases, leaving 9 bases between the germline ends. Written as DNA, the CDR3 is TGTGCCATCAGCCGAGAGGGCACTGAAGCTTTCTTT. It is translated as CAISREGTEAFF.

V gene TRBV5-4 combines with J gene TRBJ1-2; D perhaps matches TRBD1 (5 bases). The length of the CDR3 is 14 residues. V lost 0 bases to trimming and J lost 7 bases, with 13 bases between them. From germline, CDR1 is SGHNT and CDR2 YYREEE (reference sequence). The CDR3 region is CASSLAGVRGGYTF. DNA of the CDR3: TGTGCCAGCAGCTTGGCCGGGGTTAGGGGTGGCTACACCTTC.

This clonotype came up many times. The chain uses TRBV14 and TRBJ2-6, with D perhaps matching TRBD1 or TRBD2 (5 bases each). The ends were cut back, 4 bases at V and 1 base at J, with 14 bases in the middle. Looked up from germline, CDR1 is SGHDN and CDR2 is FVKESK. The length of the CDR3 is 17 residues. The CDR3 sequence: CASSRYEGISGANVLTF. The CDR3, as DNA: TGTGCCAGCAGCCGTTATGAGGGGATTTCTGGGGCCAACGTCCTGACTTTC.

The V call is TRBV5-1, the J call TRBJ2-7, with 7 bases fitting TRBD1. Per the germline V gene, CDR1 is SGHRS and CDR2 is YFSETQ. The CDR3 extends over 14 amino acids. Trimming cost V 4 bases and J 5 bases; bases outside gene matches: 9. The CDR3 nucleotides read TGCGCCAGCAGCAACGCAGGGGGAATGGACGAGCAGTACTTC. This sequence encodes CASSNAGGMDEQYF. The variable domain in full, with the rest retrieved from reference TRBV5-1 and TRBJ2-7, is KAGVTQTPRYLIKTRGQQVTLSCSPISGHRSVSWYQQTPGQGLQFLFEYFSETQRNKGNFPGRFSGRQFSNSRSEMNVSTLELGDSALYLCASSNAGGMDEQYFGPGTRLTVT.

A single count supports this clonotype. The V gene is TRBV12-3 or TRBV12-4, the J gene TRBJ2-2; 7 nucleotides line up with TRBD2. Trimming took 6 bases from V and 5 from J; bases not matched to a gene: 12. The CDR3 extends over 16 amino acids. The CDR3 reads CASRSGTTQGTGELFF. CDR3 nucleotide sequence: TGTGCCAGCAGATCCGGGACTACCCAAGGAACCGGGGAGCTGTTTTTT.

The rearrangement uses TRBV14 and TRBJ2-3; 11 bases fit TRBD1. The V and J ends lost 0 bases and 3 bases, in that order; junction bases with no gene match: 8. The CDR3 is made up of 18 amino acids. CDR1 and CDR2 (germline): SGHDN, FVKESK. In DNA form, the CDR3 reads TGTGCCAGCAGCCAAGACTCAGGAGGACAGGGGGCAACAGATACGCAGTATTTT. This translates into CASSQDSGGQGATDTQYF.

In this sample, this clonotype turned up a few times. The chain carries TRBV5-1 and TRBJ1-2; tentative D call: TRBD1 (5 bases). Germline loops: CDR1 SGHRS, CDR2 YFSETQ. The CDR3 contains 13 residues. V gave up 0 bases and J gave up 6 bases, with 9 bases separating them. The CDR3 loop is CASSLEGRDGYTF. In DNA, the CDR3 is TGCGCCAGCAGCTTGGAGGGGAGAGATGGCTACACCTTC.

The chain couples TRBV9 to TRBJ2-5; the match to TRBD2 covers 9 bases. Germline V gene lookup returns CDR1 SGDLS and CDR2 YYNGEE. This CDR3 spans 14 amino acids. After removal of 4 bases from V and 3 bases from J, the junction contained 4 bases not matched to a gene. The CDR3 loop reads CASSPQRGEETQYF. The CDR3 DNA is TGTGCCAGCAGCCCTCAGCGGGGGGAAGAGACCCAGTACTTC.

This sequence joins TRBV7-8 and TRBJ1-1, with 8 bases lining up with TRBD1. CDR1 SGHVS and CDR2 FQNEAQ come from the germline V gene. The ends lost 5 bases at V and 0 bases at J; junction bases unmatched: 5. CDR3 length equals 15 residues. The CDR3 region is CASSPWTGMNTEAFF. The CDR3, as DNA: TGTGCCAGCAGCCCCTGGACAGGGATGAACACTGAAGCTTTCTTT.

Points on this clonotype: One end of the junction varies from germline; a read error may be responsible. The gene calls are TRBV11-2 and TRBJ2-2, with 7 bases lining up with TRBD2. This CDR3 contains 19 residues. Germline lookup yields CDR1 SGHAT and CDR2 FQNNGV. This CDR3 is CASSHFGDGSSGYTGALFF. DNA of the CDR3: TGTGCCAGCAGCCATTTTGGGGATGGATCTAGCGGTTACACCGGGGCGCTGTTTTTT.

This clonotype has more than one count but fewer than ten. The J gene is TRBJ2-7, the V gene TRBV7-2; 10 positions match TRBD2. The ends lost 5 bases at V and 4 bases at J; junction bases unmatched: 8. Per germline, CDR1 SGHTA and CDR2 FQGNSA. The CDR3 extends over 15 amino acids. The CDR3 region is CASSPTSGIRYEQYF. DNA of the CDR3: TGTGCCAGCAGCCCAACTAGCGGGATTCGGTACGAGCAGTACTTC.

The chain's CDR3 is CASSQNRGNQPQHF. CDR3 DNA sequence: TGTGCCAGCAGCCAAAACAGGGGTAATCAGCCCCAGCATTTT. The chain couples TRBV7-2 to TRBJ1-5; TRBD1 matches 7 bases. The CDR3 contains 14 residues. The V gene's germline CDR1 is SGHTA and CDR2 FQGNSA. Trimming cost V 5 bases and J 4 bases; bases outside gene matches: 5. The full variable domain, with the rest looked up from reference TRBV7-2 and TRBJ1-5, is GAGVSQSPSNKVTEKGKDVELRCDPISGHTALYWYRQSLGQGLEFLIYFQGNSAPDKSGLPSDRFSAERTGGSVSTLTIQRTQQEDSAVYLCASSQNRGNQPQHFGDGTRLSIL.

This clonotype was observed many times. The CDR3 spells CSAKTGGEAASPLHF. For the CDR3, the DNA is TGCAGTGCTAAAACAGGGGGGGAGGCGGCTTCACCCCTCCACTTT. The chain combines TRBV20-1 with TRBJ1-6; 8 nucleotides align to TRBD1. Per the germline V gene, CDR1 is DFQATT and CDR2 is SNEGSKA (reference sequence). V gave up 4 bases and J gave up 9 bases; unmatched junction bases: 11. This CDR3 region has 15 residues.

The V gene is TRBV20-1, the J gene TRBJ2-7; D perhaps matches TRBD2 (5 bases). CDR3 length: 15 residues. The germline CDR1 and CDR2 sequences are DFQATT and SNEGSKA (reference sequence). V lost 2 bases and J 2 bases, leaving 16 bases between the germline ends. Here the CDR3 reads CSARTSRGATYEQYF. The CDR3 DNA sequence: TGCAGTGCTAGAACCAGTCGGGGAGCGACCTACGAGCAGTACTTC.

This clonotype was counted a few times. The chain recombines TRBV7-8 with TRBJ2-7; tentative D call: TRBD2 (5 bases). This CDR3 region has 13 residues. Trimming took off 0 bases at V and 2 bases at J, with 5 bases between the two ends. Germline values: CDR1 SGHVS, CDR2 FQNEAQ. The CDR3 sequence is CASSLAGAYEQYF. The CDR3 bases are TGTGCCAGCAGCTTAGCCGGGGCCTACGAGCAGTACTTC.

This clonotype was seen only a few times. V is TRBV25-1 and J is TRBJ2-2, with 7 bases that match TRBD1. The CDR3 spans 15 residues. In germline, CDR1 is MGHDK, CDR2 SYGVNS. Trimming removed 6 bases from V and 6 bases from J; junction bases left unmatched: 10. The CDR3 DNA is TGTGCCAGCAGAACAGGGGCCTTTGTGGCCGGGGAGCTGTTTTTT. Amino acid sequence: CASRTGAFVAGELFF.